The 30 T cell receptor beta chains in this list originate from one sample, sequenced in a study of tumor-infiltrating lymphocytes in primary liver carcinoma. TCR beta cDNA was prepared out of roughly 0.5 ug total RNA by means of a constant-region primer. Three nested multiplex PCR rounds, a slightly modified ARM-PCR method, built the TCR beta libraries. Both of the initial two PCR rounds ran for about 11 cycles and employed TRBV1-TRBV30 forward primers alongside a C-beta reverse primer. One entry per CDR3 protein results from TCRdb running MiXCR on the multiplex PCR reads. The repertoire holds 250,000 to 400,000 distinct CDR3 sequences, over 55% seen once, with about 8.4% in the top ten. Unsorted whole blood supplied the RNA, and germline DNA was extracted too. Sequenced sample: peripheral blood. These receptors all come from a man between 35 and 55 years old with primary liver carcinoma and hepatitis B virus infection.

Concerning this clonotype itself: One junction end does not reproduce the germline sequence, and a read error may be involved. This chain links TRBV11-3 with TRBJ2-1, with D possibly TRBD1 on 6 matching bases. This CDR3 is 14 amino acids long. From germline, CDR1 is SGHNT and CDR2 YENEEA. As DNA, the CDR3 is TGTTCCAGCAGCACATCCACAGGGTCTAGTAAGCAGTTCTTC. It translates to CSSSTSTGSSKQFF.

Regarding this clonotype: One end of the junction does not line up with germline, which may come from a read error. The chain employs TRBV6-5 and TRBJ2-5, with D unresolved. The germline gives CDR1 MNHEY, CDR2 SVGAGI. CDR3 length: 14 amino acids. This chain's CDR3 is CASSYLNGQETQHF. The DNA of the CDR3 is TGTGCCAGCAGTTACTTGAACGGCCAAGAGACCCAGCACTTC.

The chain uses TRBV28 and TRBJ1-4, with D possibly being TRBD1 (5 bases). The V end lost 1 base, the J end lost 7 bases, and 13 bases lay between the germline ends. Germline V lookup: CDR1 MDHEN, CDR2 SYDVKM. The CDR3 runs to 15 residues. The CDR3 bases are TGTGCCAGCAGTTTATCGGACGGGGGGTTTGAAAAACTGTTTTTT. It is translated as CASSLSDGGFEKLFF.

About this clonotype: At one boundary the junction diverges from the germline segment, which might be a read error. J is TRBJ2-4 and V is TRBV5-6; D possibly uses TRBD1 or TRBD2 (5 bases each). In germline, CDR1 is SGHDT, CDR2 YYEEEE. The CDR3 consists of 16 residues. CDR3 sequence reads: CASGLGTGLAKNIQYF. CDR3 nucleotides: TGTGCCAGCGGCTTGGGGACGGGTCTAGCCAAAAACATTCAGTACTTC.

The chain links TRBV11-2 to TRBJ2-3; TRBD2 matches at 11 bases. V lost 7 bases and J lost 4; bases outside the gene matches: 10. The length of the CDR3 is 16 residues. Germline CDR1 reads SGHAT; CDR2 reads FQNNGV. CDR3 in DNA: TGTGCCAGCAACCTTGGACTAGCGGGTTTGGCAGATACGCAGTATTTT. The encoded protein is CASNLGLAGLADTQYF.

The genes are TRBV5-1 and TRBJ1-2; D remains unclear. Germline V CDR1 and CDR2: SGHRS, YFSETQ. CDR3 size: 13 residues. V dropped 1 base and J dropped 3 bases, with 7 bases sitting between them. The CDR3 nucleotides are TGCGCCAGCAGCTTGACCAGTTACTATGGCTACACCTTC. Residues: CASSLTSYYGYTF. Using reference TRBV5-1 and TRBJ1-2 for the parts outside the CDR3, the full variable domain is KAGVTQTPRYLIKTRGQQVTLSCSPISGHRSVSWYQQTPGQGLQFLFEYFSETQRNKGNFPGRFSGRQFSNSRSEMNVSTLELGDSALYLCASSLTSYYGYTFGSGTRLTVV.

This clonotype was seen a few times. V is TRBV5-4 and J is TRBJ2-2; 12 positions agree with TRBD1. Germline V gene sequence: CDR1 SGHNT, CDR2 YYREEE (reference sequence). The trim removed 1 base at V and 4 bases at J, leaving 2 bases unmatched. The CDR3 extends over 16 amino acids. Here the CDR3 DNA reads TGTGCCAGCAGCTTGCGGGACAGGGGGCCCACCGGGGAGCTGTTTTTT. Protein product: CASSLRDRGPTGELFF.

Concerning this clonotype: The conserved phenylalanine or tryptophan is not found at the CDR3 terminus, so this likely reflects a read error. The rearrangement uses TRBV11-2 and TRBJ2-1; D call uncertain. Germline lookup yields CDR1 SGHAT and CDR2 FQNNGV. This CDR3 has 13 amino acids. The CDR3, as DNA: TGTGCCAGCACCTTAGAAACTGGCGATGAGCAGTTCCTC. As protein: CASTLETGDEQFL.

This clonotype was seen ten or more times. The V and J genes are TRBV6-2 or TRBV6-3 and TRBJ2-7; D is unresolved. Germline values: CDR1 MNHEY, CDR2 SVGEGT. The CDR3 extends over 15 amino acids. The V end lost 6 bases, the J end lost 0 bases, and 15 bases lay between the germline ends. CDR3 DNA sequence: TGTGCCAGCAGCGCATCCCTAACGTACTCCTACGAGCAGTACTTC. Its protein product is CASSASLTYSYEQYF.

The rearrangement links TRBV6-1 to TRBJ1-2; 7 bases are shared with TRBD1. Germline CDR1 and CDR2: MNHNS and SASEGT. This CDR3 contains 15 residues. V trimming: 7 bases; J trimming: 8 bases; junction bases outside the gene matches: 16. CDR3 residues: CASIVSVTGSDGYTF. DNA for the CDR3: TGTGCCAGCATAGTTTCTGTGACAGGGTCTGACGGCTACACCTTC.

Comment on this clonotype: A much larger clonotype is one base distant, so this may be a read error. This chain connects TRBV4-2 to TRBJ2-1; D call uncertain. The germline gives CDR1 LGHNA, CDR2 YNFKEQ. Trimming removed 0 bases at V and 3 bases at J, with 9 bases between. The CDR3 runs to 15 residues. DNA of the CDR3: TGTGCCAGCAGCCAAGATCACTCGCACTACAATGAGCAGTTCTTC. It is translated as CASSQDHSHYNEQFF.

CDR3: CASSQRTSRVYNEQFF. CDR3 nucleotides: TGTGCCAGCAGTCAGCGGACTAGCCGAGTCTACAATGAGCAGTTCTTC. The V call is TRBV6-2 or TRBV6-3, the J call TRBJ2-1; 8 bases are a match to TRBD2. V gave up 5 bases and J gave up 3 bases; unmatched junction bases: 9. The CDR3 totals 16 residues. Per germline, CDR1 MNHEY and CDR2 SVGEGT.

This clonotype was counted between two and nine times. DNA for the CDR3: TGTGCCAGCAGTCCTCAGTTGGAGTCGGGCTACACCTTC. This translates into CASSPQLESGYTF. The genes are TRBV12-3 or TRBV12-4 and TRBJ1-2, with D uncertain. This CDR3 is 13 amino acids long. V lost 5 bases, J lost 8 bases, and 15 bases lay in between.

This clonotype was observed at least ten times. V and J are TRBV12-3 or TRBV12-4 and TRBJ1-2; 8 bases are shared with TRBD1. Trimming cost V 3 bases and J 5 bases; bases outside gene matches: 8. CDR3 length: 15 residues. The CDR3 region is CASSFRQGAEYGYTF. The CDR3 DNA reads as TGTGCCAGCAGTTTCAGGCAGGGGGCGGAATATGGCTACACCTTC.

Concerning this clonotype: A read error may be the cause here, since a much bigger clone is one base away. This chain joins TRBV6-2 or TRBV6-3 and TRBJ1-1; tentative D call: TRBD1 (5 bases). The germline V gene has CDR1 MNHEY and CDR2 SVGEGT. The CDR3 covers 13 residues. CDR3 protein: CVSSFGQNTEAFF. The CDR3 DNA reads TGTGTCAGCAGTTTCGGACAGAACACTGAAGCTTTCTTT.

This clonotype has at least ten counts. The V and J genes are TRBV29-1 and TRBJ2-5; D is possibly TRBD1 or TRBD2 (6 bases each). There are 12 residues in the CDR3. Germline CDR1 and CDR2: SQVTM and ANQGSEA. The V and J ends lost 4 bases and 5 bases respectively, with 11 bases between them. DNA of the CDR3: TGCAGCGTTGGAAGGGGGAGGGAGACCCAGTACTTC. The encoded protein is CSVGRGRETQYF.

DNA of the CDR3: TGCGCCAGTCTGCGGGGACTAGTGGGGTCTAACACCGGGGAGCTGTTTTTT. This translates into CASLRGLVGSNTGELFF. The V and J genes are TRBV5-1 and TRBJ2-2; 8 bases are shared with TRBD2. V was pared by 8 bases and J by 2 bases, with 14 bases of the junction left unmatched. The CDR3 loop spans 17 amino acids. The germline CDR1 and CDR2 sequences are SGHRS and YFSETQ.

With respect to this clonotype: This CDR3 fails to terminate in the conserved phenylalanine or tryptophan, so it likely reflects a read error. The chain joins TRBV4-3 to TRBJ2-1; 7 nucleotides match TRBD2. Germline assignment: CDR1 LGHNA and CDR2 YSLEER. J was trimmed by 13 bases and V by 1 base; bases with no gene match: 7. This CDR3 region has 13 residues. This chain's CDR3 is CASSQAREVDQFS. CDR3 DNA: TGCGCCAGCAGCCAAGCCCGGGAGGTTGATCAGTTCTCC.

This clonotype showed up many times. This rearrangement joins TRBV10-3 to TRBJ2-6, with TRBD1 identical over 7 bases. CDR3 length: 14 residues. Germline values: CDR1 ENHRY, CDR2 SYGVKD. With 10 bases clipped from V and 2 bases from J, the junction kept 5 bases outside the gene matches. CDR3 loop: CATERGPGANVLTF. As DNA, the CDR3 is TGTGCCACCGAAAGGGGGCCTGGGGCCAACGTCCTGACTTTC.

The rearrangement joins TRBV4-2 to TRBJ2-1; 7 bases match TRBD1. The CDR3 is made up of 16 amino acids. The V segment lost 3 bases and the J segment 7 bases; nucleotides outside the gene matches: 12. The germline V gene encodes CDR1 LGHNA and CDR2 YNFKEQ. DNA for the CDR3: TGTGCCAGCAGCCACGCCGAGGGACAGAGGAAAAATGAGCAGTTCTTC. Its protein product is CASSHAEGQRKNEQFF.

In its sample, this clonotype was seen once. Mismatch with germline at one junction end may stem from a read error. V is TRBV11-2 and J is TRBJ2-1; D call uncertain. This CDR3 contains 14 residues. In germline, CDR1 is SGHAT, CDR2 FQNNGV. CDR3 sequence reads: CASSLSRTSNQQFF. The CDR3 nucleotides are TGTGCCAGCAGCTTATCCCGGACGAGCAATCAGCAGTTCTTC. The entire variable domain, with the rest obtained from reference TRBV11-2 and TRBJ2-1, is as follows: EAGVAQSPRYKIIEKRQSVAFWCNPISGHATLYWYQQILGQGPKLLIQFQNNGVVDDSQLPKDRFSAERLKGVDSTLKIQPAKLEDSAVYLCASSLSRTSNQQFFGPGTRLTVL.

This clonotype was detected once. Just one base apart from a much larger clone, this may be a read error. As DNA, the CDR3 is TGTGGCAGCAGCTCCCTTAACAGGGTGAACACTGAAGCTTTCTTT. This sequence encodes CGSSSLNRVNTEAFF. This chain uses TRBV5-5 with TRBJ1-1; tentative D call: TRBD1 (6 bases). The CDR3 is 15 residues long. CDR1 is SGHKS, CDR2 YYEKEE, per germline (reference sequence).

With regard to this clonotype: The CDR3 carries no conserved terminal phenylalanine or tryptophan, so it likely arises from a read error. The chain recombines TRBV11-1 with TRBJ2-2; weak D call: TRBD1 (6 bases). CDR1 SGHAT and CDR2 FQDESV come from the germline V gene (reference sequence). The CDR3 consists of 17 residues. CDR3 sequence (DNA): TGTGCCTGCAGCCAGGGGTGGACAGTTTGGAACACCGGGGAGCTGTTTGTT. This codes for CACSQGWTVWNTGELFV.

J is TRBJ2-1 and V is TRBV6-2 or TRBV6-3; 13 bases align to TRBD2. The CDR3 extends over 15 amino acids. The V segment lost 11 bases and the J segment 7 bases; nucleotides outside the gene matches: 11. Germline values: CDR1 MNHEY, CDR2 SVGEGT. The CDR3 spells CACRRTSGRRNEQFF. The CDR3, as DNA: TGTGCCTGTAGAAGGACTAGCGGGAGACGTAATGAGCAGTTCTTC.

There are a few counts of this clonotype. This chain links TRBV4-3 with TRBJ2-6; TRBD1 agrees at 7 bases. The CDR3 is 16 amino acids. V dropped 1 base and J dropped 5; count of bases not matched to a gene: 5. CDR1 and CDR2 from the germline V gene are LGHNA and YSLEER. CDR3 residues: CASSQAGQFRANVLTF. The CDR3 DNA is TGCGCCAGCAGCCAAGCGGGACAGTTCCGGGCCAACGTCCTGACTTTC.

This clonotype has at least ten counts. V gene TRBV11-1 combines with J gene TRBJ1-1; no reliable D call. V lost 2 bases and J lost 2, with 15 bases in between. Per the germline V gene, CDR1 is SGHAT and CDR2 is FQDESV (reference sequence). The CDR3 covers 16 residues. CDR3 loop: CASSLIGSTRNTEAFF. Written as DNA, the CDR3 is TGTGCCAGCAGCTTAATCGGCAGTACCCGAAACACTGAAGCTTTCTTT.

The gene calls are TRBV5-4 and TRBJ2-3, with a weak D call TRBD1 (5 bases). The DNA matches TRBJ1-5 better at its end, which makes the J call doubtful. The CDR3 extends over 17 amino acids. From germline, CDR1 is SGHNT and CDR2 YYREEE (reference sequence). Written as DNA, the CDR3 is TGTGCCAGCAGCTCTCGGACTAGCGGGAGGAGGGGAGATACGCAGCATTTT. Amino acid sequence: CASSSRTSGRRGDTQHF.

This clonotype was detected many times. V usage is TRBV4-3 and J usage is TRBJ2-1; the D is unclear. This CDR3 contains 15 residues. The V end was cut by 0 bases, the J end by 7 bases, with 13 bases between. From germline, CDR1 is LGHNA and CDR2 YSLEER. The CDR3 spells CASSQDGHGLNEQFF. The CDR3 nucleotides are TGCGCCAGCAGCCAAGACGGGCACGGCCTAAATGAGCAGTTCTTC.

Turning to this clonotype: A much larger clone is a single base away; this may be a read error. The V and J genes are TRBV12-3 or TRBV12-4 and TRBJ1-5; 9 bases are shared with TRBD1. Trimming removed 6 bases from V and 5 bases from J; junction bases left unmatched: 11. This CDR3 contains 16 residues. The CDR3 DNA reads as TGTGCCAGCAGCCCGTGGGTGGGACAGGGCTATCAGCCCCAGCATTTT. As protein: CASSPWVGQGYQPQHF.

Note on this clonotype: The CDR3 does not close with the conserved phenylalanine or tryptophan, likely indicating a read error. The rearrangement joins TRBV11-2 to TRBJ2-2, with 7 bases identical to TRBD2. V shed 0 bases and J 4 bases; nucleotides not matched to a gene: 11. There are 18 residues in the CDR3. The germline CDR1 and CDR2 sequences are SGHAT and FQNNGV. Here the CDR3 DNA reads TGTGCCAGCAGCTTAGATTCTGGGGGGAGGGCGGGCACCGGGGAGCTGTTTTCT. This sequence encodes CASSLDSGGRAGTGELFS.